Each of the 17 T cell receptor beta chains below was sequenced from the same sample in a study of cytomegalovirus exposure and HLA in healthy donors. It was with 60 Vbeta and 13 Jbeta primers that the PCR ran. Clones were read by immunoSEQ multiplex PCR, and TCRdb kept only the in-frame ones, dropping some. The sample has roughly 100,000 clones, roughly 76% seen once. The sample was PBMCs. These TCRs come from a man in his forties or fifties in good health and CMV-seronegative.

The V call is TRBV6-1, the J call TRBJ2-7; 8 bases line up with TRBD2. The ends lost 6 bases at V and 12 bases at J; junction bases unmatched: 7. Germline CDR1 is MNHNS and CDR2 is SASEGT. This CDR3 spans 11 amino acids. CDR3 coding DNA: TGTGCCAGCAGCGGGGGGGGATCTCGGTACTTC. Amino acid sequence: CASSGGGSRYF.

A few counts support this clone. V usage is TRBV6-1 and J usage is TRBJ1-5; a weak D match, TRBD1 (6 bases). The CDR3 covers 14 residues. V dropped 6 bases and J dropped 4 bases, with 13 bases sitting between them. Germline V lookup: CDR1 MNHNS, CDR2 SASEGT. The CDR3 DNA reads as TGTGCCAGCAGGTGGGACAAGTCGAATCAGCCCCAGCATTTT. It translates to CASRWDKSNQPQHF.

V and J are TRBV18 and TRBJ1-2; 8 bases are shared with TRBD1. With V trimmed by 3 bases and J by 2 bases, 5 bases remained unmatched. The CDR3 covers 15 residues. CDR1 KGHSH and CDR2 LQKENI come from the germline V gene. The CDR3, as DNA: TGTGCCAGCTCACCTACAGGGGGAAGGAACTATGGCTACACCTTC. Protein sequence: CASSPTGGRNYGYTF.

This chain's CDR3 is CASSLSYRVELGNTIYF. The CDR3 DNA follows: TGTGCCAGCAGCTTGTCATACAGGGTGGAACTTGGAAACACCATATATTTT. The gene calls are TRBV7-8 and TRBJ1-3, with D tentatively TRBD1 (6 bases). Germline V gene data show CDR1 as SGHVS and CDR2 as FQNEAQ. With 3 bases removed from V and 3 bases from J, the gap between germline ends came to 18 bases. This CDR3 has 17 residues.

CDR3 region: CASSLSWWPSGNNEQFF. CDR3 nucleotide sequence: TGTGCCAGCAGTTTATCCTGGTGGCCTAGCGGGAACAATGAGCAGTTCTTC. J is TRBJ2-1 and V is TRBV27; TRBD2 agrees at 9 bases. Germline loops: CDR1 MNHEY, CDR2 SMNVEV (reference sequence). The trim removed 0 bases at V and 5 bases at J, leaving 8 bases unmatched. The CDR3 contains 17 residues.

This clone is a singleton in its sample. The chain is built from TRBV5-1 and TRBJ2-7; TRBD1 is a possible D gene (6 bases). The CDR3 consists of 14 residues. Germline V gene data show CDR1 as SGHRS and CDR2 as YFSETQ. Trimming shortened V by 2 bases and J by 3 bases, and 12 bases separated the two germline ends. Here the CDR3 reads CASSLGPDSYEQYF. CDR3 nucleotides: TGCGCCAGCAGCTTAGGGCCGGACAGCTACGAGCAGTACTTC.

This clone showed up just once. The genes are TRBV5-4 and TRBJ2-7, with D perhaps matching TRBD1 (6 bases). The CDR3 has 12 amino acids. In germline, CDR1 is SGHNT, CDR2 YYREEE (reference sequence). V was clipped by 7 bases and J by 1 base, with 9 bases between them. CDR3 sequence: CASGTGSYEQYF. The CDR3 DNA reads TGTGCCAGCGGAACAGGGTCCTACGAGCAGTACTTC.

The chain employs TRBV7-2 and TRBJ1-6; D might be TRBD1 (5 bases). V was trimmed by 5 bases and J by 10 bases, leaving 18 bases between them. Germline CDR1 SGHTA, CDR2 FQGNSA. CDR3 size: 15 residues. CDR3 coding DNA: TGTGCCAGCAGCCCTGGACTAGGGGTGGGATCACCCCTCCACTTT. Its protein is CASSPGLGVGSPLHF.

V is TRBV6-4 and J is TRBJ2-2; TRBD1 aligns across 9 bases. V was clipped by 6 bases and J by 6 bases; unmatched bases: 8. Germline CDR1 and CDR2: MRHNA and SNTAGT. This CDR3 spans 15 amino acids. The CDR3: CASSAGTGTPGELFF. The CDR3, as DNA: TGTGCCAGCAGCGCAGGGACAGGGACCCCCGGGGAGCTGTTTTTT.

CDR3 DNA sequence: TGTGCCAGCAGCCCCTTATTTGGCATACCTGAAGCTTTCTTT. Its protein is CASSPLFGIPEAFF. V usage is TRBV5-6 and J usage is TRBJ1-1; D gene ambiguous. Germline lookup yields CDR1 SGHDT and CDR2 YYEEEE. The CDR3 totals 14 residues. The V end lost 4 bases, the J end lost 6 bases, and 16 bases lay between the germline ends.

This clone was picked up one time. The V gene is TRBV4-1, the J gene TRBJ1-2, with 7 bases lining up with TRBD1. Germline loops: CDR1 MGHRA, CDR2 YSYEKL. Germline trimming cut 1 base from V and 5 bases from J; bases unmatched to any gene: 7. This CDR3 has 15 amino acids. The CDR3 nucleotides read TGCGCCAGCAGCCAAGGGGACAGAACGGTTTATGGCTACACCTTC. The encoded protein is CASSQGDRTVYGYTF.

The chain couples TRBV7-9 to TRBJ1-1; possible D gene TRBD1, 5 bases. Per germline, CDR1 SEHNR and CDR2 FQNEAQ (reference sequence). The CDR3 spans 13 residues. V was shortened by 5 bases and J by 4 bases, with 11 bases between the two germline ends. CDR3: CASSGRGSTEAFF. In nucleotides, the CDR3 is TGTGCCAGCAGCGGAAGGGGTAGCACTGAAGCTTTCTTT.

This clone has more than one count but fewer than ten. The V and J genes are TRBV7-6 and TRBJ2-6; no clear D. This CDR3 region has 15 residues. Germline V gene sequence: CDR1 SGHVS, CDR2 FNYEAQ. V gave up 5 bases and J gave up 0 bases, with 8 bases separating them. The CDR3 loop reads CASSPEDSGANVLTF. The CDR3 coding sequence is TGTGCCAGCAGCCCAGAGGACTCTGGGGCCAACGTCCTGACTTTC.

This clone was observed once. The chain employs TRBV29-1 and TRBJ2-1; D is possibly TRBD2 (6 bases). Germline V gene data show CDR1 as SQVTM and CDR2 as ANQGSEA. The V end was cut by 7 bases, the J end by 10 bases, with 17 bases between. There are 12 residues in the CDR3. This CDR3 reads CSGGTAGAEQFF. CDR3 nucleotides: TGCAGCGGCGGGACGGCGGGCGCGGAGCAGTTCTTC.

J is TRBJ2-3 and V is TRBV4-3, with D perhaps matching TRBD1 (6 bases). The CDR3 loop spans 15 amino acids. Germline V CDR1 and CDR2: LGHNA, YSLEER. Trimming left V 0 bases short and J 6 bases short, with 13 bases between. CDR3: CASSQDAAGADTQYF. CDR3 sequence (DNA): TGCGCCAGCAGCCAAGACGCTGCAGGGGCGGATACGCAGTATTTT.

The rearrangement links TRBV7-9 to TRBJ1-5; D might be TRBD1 (6 bases). This CDR3 comprises 16 residues. Germline CDR1 SEHNR, CDR2 FQNEAQ (reference sequence). Trimming removed 2 bases at V and 3 bases at J, with 14 bases between. CDR3 nucleotide sequence: TGTGCCAGCAGCTTATTAAAGGCAGGGGTCAATCAGCCCCAGCATTTT. Amino acid sequence: CASSLLKAGVNQPQHF. Complete variable domain (other parts from reference TRBV7-9 and TRBJ1-5): DTGVSQNPRHKITKRGQNVTFRCDPISEHNRLYWYRQTLGQGPEFLTYFQNEAQLEKSRLLSDRFSAERPKGSFSTLEIQRTEQGDSAMYLCASSLLKAGVNQPQHFGDGTRLSIL.

The chain recombines TRBV9 with TRBJ2-7; 7 bases match TRBD1. CDR1 SGDLS and CDR2 YYNGEE come from the germline V gene. The CDR3 runs to 13 residues. Unmatched junction bases numbered 8, after V lost 7 bases and J lost 4 bases. Here the CDR3 reads CASSRGGEYEQYF. The CDR3 DNA reads as TGTGCCAGCTCCCGAGGGGGCGAATACGAGCAGTACTTC.